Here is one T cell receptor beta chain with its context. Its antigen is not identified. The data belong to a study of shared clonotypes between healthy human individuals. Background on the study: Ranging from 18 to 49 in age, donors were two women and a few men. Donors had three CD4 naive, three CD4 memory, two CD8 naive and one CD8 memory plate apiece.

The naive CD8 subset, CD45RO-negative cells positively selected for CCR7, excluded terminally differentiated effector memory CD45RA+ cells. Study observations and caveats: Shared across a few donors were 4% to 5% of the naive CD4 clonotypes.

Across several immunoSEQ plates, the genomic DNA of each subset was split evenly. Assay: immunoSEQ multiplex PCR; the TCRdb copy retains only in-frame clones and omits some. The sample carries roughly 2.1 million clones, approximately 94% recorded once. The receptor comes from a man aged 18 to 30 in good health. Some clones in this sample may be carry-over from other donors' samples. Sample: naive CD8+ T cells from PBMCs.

CDR3 DNA sequence: TGTGCCAGCAGCTTAACTTCCGCGGGGAACTATGGCTACACCTTC. Its translation: CASSLTSAGNYGYTF. V is TRBV11-2 and J is TRBJ1-2; D is uncertain. The CDR3 is 15 residues long. V lost 2 bases and J 2 bases, leaving 12 bases between the germline ends. Germline V gene lookup returns CDR1 SGHAT and CDR2 FQNNGV.